One and the same sample provided the 26 T cell receptor beta chains below, sequenced in a study of cytomegalovirus exposure and HLA in healthy donors. Researchers ran the PCR with 60 Vbeta and 13 Jbeta primers. Sequencing used immunoSEQ multiplex PCR; TCRdb keeps in-frame clones, though not all of them. The sample contains 85,000 to 95,000 clones, over 65% of which appear only once. Sequencing used PBMCs. These receptors were taken from a man aged 25-45 years in good health and CMV-seropositive.

The V and J genes are TRBV4-1 and TRBJ2-1, with 8 bases matching TRBD1. V shed 0 bases, J shed 0 bases, and the junction held 4 bases outside the gene matches. CDR1 and CDR2 (germline): MGHRA, YSYEKL. This CDR3 is 17 amino acids long. The CDR3 DNA is TGCGCCAGCAGCCAAGATTCGACAGGGGTCTCCTACAATGAGCAGTTCTTC. As protein: CASSQDSTGVSYNEQFF.

This rearrangement joins TRBV9 to TRBJ1-1; D may be TRBD1 (5 bases). Trimming took 0 bases from V and 7 from J, leaving 13 bases between them. The CDR3 length is 14 residues. Germline CDR1 is SGDLS and CDR2 is YYNGEE. The CDR3 is CASSVVASGGEAFF. In nucleotides, the CDR3 is TGTGCCAGCAGCGTAGTAGCGTCGGGGGGTGAAGCTTTCTTT.

V and J are TRBV7-6 and TRBJ2-2; 7 bases map to TRBD1. V was pared by 4 bases and J by 3 bases, with 8 bases of the junction left unmatched. Germline CDR1 SGHVS, CDR2 FNYEAQ. This CDR3 comprises 16 residues. For the CDR3, the DNA is TGTGCCAGCAGCTCCGGGACAGCCTACCACACCGGGGAGCTGTTTTTT. This encodes CASSSGTAYHTGELFF. The full variable domain, completed using reference TRBV7-6 and TRBJ2-2, is GAGVSQSPRYKVTKRGQDVALRCDPISGHVSLYWYRQALGQGPEFLTYFNYEAQQDKSGLPNDRFSAERPEGSISTLTIQRTEQRDSAMYRCASSSGTAYHTGELFFGEGSRLTVL.

This chain uses TRBV6-5 with TRBJ2-3, with a possible D match to TRBD2 (5 bases). The CDR3 runs to 14 residues. V lost 5 bases to trimming and J lost 5 bases, with 14 bases between them. Germline lookup yields CDR1 MNHEY and CDR2 SVGAGI. CDR3 DNA: TGTGCCAGCAGTCCGAGGTCCCGGGGAGATACGCAGTATTTT. Translating gives CASSPRSRGDTQYF.

This clone occurred a few times. The J gene is TRBJ1-4, the V gene TRBV5-1; TRBD1 matches at 7 bases. V was clipped by 1 base and J by 2 bases; unmatched bases: 11. The CDR3 runs to 18 residues. Germline lookup yields CDR1 SGHRS and CDR2 YFSETQ. CDR3 in amino acids: CASSLSEGAKATNEKLFF. The CDR3 DNA follows: TGCGCCAGCAGCTTGAGTGAGGGGGCGAAGGCGACTAATGAAAAACTGTTTTTT.

With regard to this clone: At one end, the junction sequence differs from germline, possibly due to a read error. The chain uses TRBV7-8 and TRBJ2-1; TRBD2 matches 8 bases. The CDR3 length is 15 residues. Germline CDR1 and CDR2: SGHVS and FQNEAQ. The DNA for the CDR3 is TGTGCCAGCAGTTTAGGAGGCGGGGGGCCCCATGGGCAGTTCTTC. It yields the protein CASSLGGGGPHGQFF.

J is TRBJ2-7 and V is TRBV19, with a possible D match to TRBD1 (6 bases). CDR1 is LNHDA and CDR2 is SQIVND in the germline V gene (reference sequence). The V end was cut by 0 bases, the J end by 3 bases, with 12 bases between. This CDR3 is built from 15 residues. CDR3 amino acids: CASSIDLPRGYEQYF. CDR3 sequence (DNA): TGTGCCAGTAGTATAGATCTCCCCAGGGGCTACGAGCAGTACTTC.

V and J are TRBV12-5 and TRBJ2-5, with TRBD1 identical over 8 bases. The V and J ends lost 4 bases and 7 bases, in that order; junction bases with no gene match: 11. Germline-derived CDR1 and CDR2 are LGHNT and FRNRAP. The CDR3 consists of 15 residues. CDR3 residues: CASGSDRDFRLTQYF. The CDR3 DNA is TGTGCTAGTGGTTCGGACAGGGACTTTAGGCTGACCCAGTACTTC.

V and J are TRBV19 and TRBJ1-1, with a tentative D call TRBD1 (5 bases). The germline V gene has CDR1 LNHDA and CDR2 SQIVND (reference sequence). CDR3 length equals 15 residues. The V end was cut by 4 bases, the J end by 2 bases, with 14 bases between. The CDR3 sequence is CASSNMARDNTEAFF. DNA for the CDR3: TGTGCCAGTAGTAACATGGCCAGGGATAACACTGAAGCTTTCTTT.

The chain has TRBV19 and TRBJ1-2; D remains unclear. The germline CDR1 and CDR2 sequences are LNHDA and SQIVND (reference sequence). The ends were cut back, 1 base at V and 0 bases at J, with 6 bases in the middle. The CDR3 has 14 residues. The CDR3 loop reads CASSIARANYGYTF. In DNA form, the CDR3 reads TGTGCCAGTAGTATAGCCCGTGCTAACTATGGCTACACCTTC.

This clone was seen a handful of times. The V and J genes are TRBV6-5 and TRBJ1-1, with 7 bases matching TRBD1. Germline CDR1 MNHEY, CDR2 SVGAGI. The CDR3 sequence is 14 residues long. The trim removed 4 bases at V and 5 bases at J, leaving 7 bases unmatched. This CDR3 reads CASSSTGVWTEAFF. In DNA, the CDR3 is TGTGCCAGCAGTTCCACAGGGGTGTGGACTGAAGCTTTCTTT.

The chain recombines TRBV29-1 with TRBJ2-3; TRBD2 agrees at 7 bases. From germline, CDR1 is SQVTM and CDR2 ANQGSEA. V dropped 4 bases and J dropped 3; count of bases not matched to a gene: 7. The CDR3 sequence is 14 residues long. CDR3 coding DNA: TGCAGCGTTGGGGCGGGGGATTTGACAGATACGCAGTATTTT. Protein product: CSVGAGDLTDTQYF.

This chain connects TRBV7-9 to TRBJ2-7; tentatively, D is TRBD2 (5 bases). Germline V gives CDR1 SEHNR, CDR2 FQNEAQ (reference sequence). CDR3 length: 14 amino acids. Trimming took 5 bases from V and 2 from J, leaving 13 bases between them. The DNA of the CDR3 is TGTGCCAGCAGCCTCGGAGGCCGGCCCTACGAGCAGTACTTC. The encoded protein is CASSLGGRPYEQYF. The full variable domain, with the rest looked up from reference TRBV7-9 and TRBJ2-7, is DTGVSQNPRHKITKRGQNVTFRCDPISEHNRLYWYRQTLGQGPEFLTYFQNEAQLEKSRLLSDRFSAERPKGSFSTLEIQRTEQGDSAMYLCASSLGGRPYEQYFGPGTRLTVT.

The chain couples TRBV28 to TRBJ1-5; no clear D. The V and J ends lost 8 bases and 6 bases respectively, with 11 bases between them. CDR3 size: 12 residues. Germline V gene sequence: CDR1 MDHEN, CDR2 SYDVKM. The CDR3 spells CASLLLGQPQHF. In nucleotides, the CDR3 is TGTGCCAGCCTACTACTCGGTCAGCCCCAGCATTTT.

The V gene is TRBV7-3, the J gene TRBJ2-7, with TRBD2 matching 12 bases. The length of the CDR3 is 19 residues. Germline-derived CDR1 and CDR2 are SGHTA and FQGTGA. V shed 5 bases and J 0 bases; nucleotides not matched to a gene: 14. The CDR3 nucleotides are TGTGCCAGCAGCCAATTTTCGGTCAGACTAGCGGGGGACTCCTACGAGCAGTACTTC. Translated, it gives CASSQFSVRLAGDSYEQYF.

The rearrangement joins TRBV19 to TRBJ1-4, with TRBD1 as a possible D gene (5 bases). V lost 2 bases to trimming and J lost 3 bases, with 7 bases between them. The CDR3 loop spans 14 amino acids. Per the germline V gene, CDR1 is LNHDA and CDR2 is SQIVND (reference sequence). The CDR3 DNA reads as TGTGCCAGTAGTATACTAGGGGCTAATGAAAAACTGTTTTTT. Translating it yields CASSILGANEKLFF.

The chain is built from TRBV28 and TRBJ1-2; possibly TRBD1 for D (6 bases). The CDR3 loop spans 14 amino acids. CDR1 is MDHEN and CDR2 is SYDVKM in the germline V gene. Trimming took off 2 bases at V and 8 bases at J, with 15 bases between the two ends. As DNA, the CDR3 is TGTGCCAGCAGTTTAGGGGGCAGACAGGAGGGCTACACCTTC. This codes for CASSLGGRQEGYTF.

This clone was recorded only once. CDR3 coding DNA: TGTGCCAGCAGCTCCTTAGCGGGAGTATGGAATGAGCAGTTCTTC. As protein: CASSSLAGVWNEQFF. This chain connects TRBV7-3 to TRBJ2-1; 9 positions match TRBD2. Germline CDR1 reads SGHTA; CDR2 reads FQGTGA. The CDR3 is 15 residues long. The J segment lost 7 bases and the V segment lost 4 bases, leaving 8 bases of the junction unmatched. The variable domain in full, completed from reference TRBV7-3 and TRBJ2-1, reads GAGVSQTPSNKVTEKGKYVELRCDPISGHTALYWYRQSLGQGPEFLIYFQGTGAADDSGLPNDRFFAVRPEGSVSTLKIQRTERGDSAVYLCASSSLAGVWNEQFFGPGTRLTVL.

This clone was detected once. The genes are TRBV19 and TRBJ2-5; D might be TRBD2 (6 bases). This CDR3 contains 16 residues. Trimming pared 2 bases from V and 5 bases from J, leaving 18 bases between. The germline V gene has CDR1 LNHDA and CDR2 SQIVND (reference sequence). The CDR3 DNA reads as TGTGCCAGTAGTATAACTAGGAGGGGCCGTCACGAGACCCAGTACTTC. Translation gives CASSITRRGRHETQYF.

This clone has only a few counts. The chain is built from TRBV19 and TRBJ1-1; 7 bases line up with TRBD1. V gave up 4 bases and J gave up 1 base; unmatched junction bases: 12. The CDR3 consists of 17 residues. CDR1 LNHDA and CDR2 SQIVND come from the germline V gene (reference sequence). The CDR3 DNA reads TGTGCCAGTAGTAAGTTGAAGGGGGCAGGGGCGAACACTGAAGCTTTCTTT. Its protein is CASSKLKGAGANTEAFF. The variable domain in full, completed from reference TRBV19 and TRBJ1-1, reads DGGITQSPKYLFRKEGQNVTLSCEQNLNHDAMYWYRQDPGQGLRLIYYSQIVNDFQKGDIAEGYSVSREKKESFPLTVTSAQKNPTAFYLCASSKLKGAGANTEAFFGQGTRLTVV.

The chain couples TRBV5-1 to TRBJ1-3; a weak D match, TRBD1 (6 bases). CDR3 length: 16 amino acids. Looked up from germline, CDR1 is SGHRS and CDR2 is YFSETQ. V dropped 2 bases and J dropped 4 bases, with 16 bases sitting between them. The CDR3 protein is CASSLDGQPRGNTIYF. The DNA of the CDR3 is TGCGCCAGCAGCTTAGACGGACAGCCCAGGGGAAACACCATATATTTT.

This sequence joins TRBV9 and TRBJ1-2; D is possibly TRBD1 (5 bases). The V end lost 4 bases, the J end lost 4 bases, and 14 bases lay between the germline ends. The CDR3 covers 14 residues. Germline assignment: CDR1 SGDLS and CDR2 YYNGEE. The CDR3 DNA reads TGTGCCAGCAGCCAAAAGTCCCAGGGCTATGGCTACACCTTC. Residues: CASSQKSQGYGYTF.

The genes are TRBV6-1 and TRBJ2-5, with D perhaps TRBD2 (6 bases). The ends were cut back, 4 bases at V and 4 bases at J, with 13 bases in the middle. The CDR3 has 14 amino acids. Germline-derived CDR1 and CDR2 are MNHNS and SASEGT. This CDR3 is CASSVMLARETQYF. CDR3 DNA sequence: TGTGCCAGCAGTGTGATGCTAGCGAGAGAGACCCAGTACTTC.

The rearrangement uses TRBV27 and TRBJ2-6; D is ambiguous. Trimming removed 5 bases at V and 4 bases at J, with 12 bases between. The CDR3 runs 15 residues. Germline lookup yields CDR1 MNHEY and CDR2 SMNVEV (reference sequence). Written as DNA, the CDR3 is TGTGCCAGCAGTCCCCCCGACTCCGGGGCCAACGTCCTGACTTTC. Its protein product is CASSPPDSGANVLTF.

The CDR3 nucleotides read TGTGCCAGCAGTGAGGCCCCGGGGGGTGGAGATACGCAGTATTTT. This sequence encodes CASSEAPGGGDTQYF. J is TRBJ2-3 and V is TRBV2, with 7 positions matching TRBD2. V was pared by 3 bases and J by 5 bases, with 8 bases of the junction left unmatched. The CDR3 is 15 residues long. Germline V gives CDR1 SNHLY, CDR2 FYNNEI.

The chain carries TRBV6-4 and TRBJ2-7; possibly TRBD1 for D (6 bases). This CDR3 has 15 amino acids. V dropped 4 bases and J dropped 0 bases, with 13 bases sitting between them. The germline CDR1 and CDR2 sequences are MRHNA and SNTAGT. CDR3 sequence (DNA): TGTGCCAGCAGTGTGGGGGCAGGGGACTCCTACGAGCAGTACTTC. This encodes CASSVGAGDSYEQYF.